Here is one T cell receptor (beta chain) with its context. Its antigen is currently not known. Base qualities are not recorded, but no much larger clone differs from it by a single base. There are 12 amino acids in the CDR3, from cysteine to phenylalanine inclusive. Just CDR3 DNA is preserved here, 36 bases in frame from base 1. Trimming removed 3 bases from V and 6 bases from J, leaving 10 bases between the germline ends. CDR1 and CDR2, per the germline V gene, are SGHRS and YFSETQ. Receptor libraries were prepared by the immunoSEQ multiplex PCR assay. The multiplex PCR relied on a mix of 60 forward primers for TCR Vbeta segments and 13 reverse primers for TCR Jbeta segments. The CDR3 region of rearranged TCR beta genes was amplified from genomic DNA with a multiplex PCR assay. The amplified TCR beta libraries were sequenced on the Illumina HiSeq System as 87-base-pair reads. Processing in the source paper ran as follows. A later analysis tallied approximately 87 million unique TCR beta chains across the 550 to 850 repertoires, and approximately 12 million of those chains were shared by two or more donors. Raw reads were error-corrected and collapsed into unique sequences by a nearest-neighbor algorithm in which closely related sequences were merged to remove PCR and sequencing errors. To assign V, D and J gene segments, CDR3 sequences were aligned to IMGT reference sequences. For a sequence to be retained, a match of at least six nucleotides was required to both a V gene segment and a J gene segment. A rearrangement was called productive if the CDR3 had no stop codons and remained in frame with V and J, and every other rearrangement was called non-productive. Following IMGT convention, CDR3 was defined as the stretch from the second conserved V-encoded cysteine to the conserved J-encoded phenylalanine. The earlier analysis of about 620 of the donors excluded sequences that lacked an unambiguous match to a single V gene segment. In an earlier analysis of approximately 590 of the donors, V segments were called functional above 56.7% productive rearrangements and were called segregating when the between-donor standard deviation exceeded 5%. A statistical classification framework was developed to diagnose cytomegalovirus status using the catalog of TCR beta chain sequences. V and J gene assignment, in a later analysis, came from comparing TCR nucleotide sequences with IMGT/GENE-DB human TR gene sequences. A later analysis assigned CDR3 sequences and most-parsimonious VDJ recombination scenarios with the TCRdist pipeline. In a later analysis, each TCR beta chain was defined by its CDR3 amino acid sequence together with its V-gene family, and reads lacking a unique V-gene family were excluded. In a later analysis, 500 to 650 highly shared, low-generation-probability nucleotide sequences were removed to address suspected cross-contamination and a sequencing artifact. For each public chain, a later analysis derived a clonal expansion index from normalized ranks of inferred template counts within each repertoire. Generation probabilities in a later analysis came from a VDJ recombination model fitted to out-of-frame rearrangements, and those results were checked against IGoR. In a later analysis, hypergeometric tests were used to score TCR-TCR, TCR-HLA and TCR-CMV co-occurrence, with a repertoire-size bias correction applied to TCR pairs. To estimate false discovery rates, a later analysis permuted the HLA or CMV assignments 20 times. In a later analysis, co-occurring TCRs were grouped using DBSCAN, and TCRdist sequence similarity was added for clustering within HLA-allele-positive subsets. Repertoires with fewer than 30,000 or more than 120,000 public chains, plus five repertoires with anomalous nucleotide sharing, were excluded from co-occurrence clustering. TCRdb limited this immuneACCESS table to in-frame rearrangements with V and J called. A share of clones is missing; checked studies link under half to unresolved V genes, and the rest is unexplained. V and J calls and clone size are copied from that table; D and trimming were computed from the DNA. Here the sample has some 180,000 clones; roughly four fifths occur a single time. The ten largest make up around 3.5% of the sample.

The data were taken from a study of cytomegalovirus exposure and HLA in healthy donors (dated by TCRdb to 2015 to 2018). Background on the whole study: An earlier analysis of approximately 600 of the donors reported approximately 300 Gb of sequence data and roughly 100 million unique TCR beta sequences from 150 million to 200 million T cells. An early release covering roughly 600 HLA-typed donors comprised approximately 290 gigabases of sequencing data and tens of millions of unique TCR sequences. Of the roughly 390 genotyped donors, approximately 82% fell in the genetic ancestry cluster associated with self-reported Caucasian donors. The aim of the study was to test whether cataloging public T cell receptors could identify signatures of past pathogen exposure. The T cell repertoires of around 730 subjects were profiled by immunosequencing and related to cytomegalovirus serostatus. Along with the approximately 620-subject first cohort, a separate validation cohort of 120 different subjects was used. High-throughput TCR immunosequencing, statistical association of individual TCRs with disease status, and machine learning were combined to predict cytomegalovirus infection status. A later analysis re-analyzed previously published TCR beta repertoires from about 730 donors and added high-resolution HLA genotyping to study TCR occurrence patterns. Rather than using new phenotypic data, the later analysis identified candidate immune exposures from TCR beta sequences and from how often those sequences occurred across donors. To decide whether each TCR beta V gene segment behaved as functional or pseudogenic, an earlier analysis of some 570 of the donors relied on high-throughput TCR beta sequencing. Donor age, sex, ethnicity and CMV serostatus were compiled alongside the repertoire data. A later genetic analysis used genome-wide SNP genotypes for about 60% of the roughly 670 donors, treating that subset as a discovery cohort. All discovery cohort repertoires had been generated on a single sequencing platform. HLA typing included class I and class II loci at four-digit resolution. Typing coverage differed by locus: A, B, C, DRB1 and DQB1 were typed in about 629-640 donors, DQA1 in about 500, DPA1 in around 580, and DPB1 in 472. Because of strong linkage in the cohort, roughly five DR-DQ haplotypes were treated as single units for association and clustering. Among 350 to 400 genotyped donors of the cohort, an average of approximately 240,000 unique TCR beta nucleotide sequences were sequenced per donor, roughly 20% of them non-productive.

The paper's findings and limits, for the study overall: Because counts were too low, fewer than 20 rarely observed V segments, including chromosome 9 orphons, were excluded from the earlier analysis of fewer than 650 of the donors. When HLA alleles, especially DR and DQ, strongly co-occurred, TCR associations were difficult to assign to individual alleles. In the study, some 160 TCR beta chains were listed as associated with cytomegalovirus. Correlated functional status among segregating V segments might reflect linkage disequilibrium, but an unknown experimental factor could not be ruled out. While some public TCRs were present in many individuals, most TCR sequences turned up only very rarely across donors. A later analysis found that most CMV-associated TCR beta chains appeared HLA-restricted, with HLA associations seemingly driven largely by CMV exposure. A later genetic analysis associated a missense DCLRE1C variant with V-gene and J-gene trimming of TCR beta chains, and an independent cohort replicated the association. In a later analysis, HLA-associated TCR beta chains were found to be more clonally expanded and to have lower generation probabilities than equally common non-associated chains. This cohort had only TCR beta chains sequenced, and the lack of alpha or paired-chain data limited which features could be detected. Because HLA typing was missing for some donors at each locus, association tests included only the typed subset. At a false discovery rate of 0.05, a later analysis linked 16,951 TCR beta sequences to specific HLA alleles. An earlier analysis of approximately 500 of the donors showed that most TCR beta V segments appeared in productive rearrangements either about 87% or about 30% of the time, which broadly matched IMGT annotations. In a later analysis, TCR association rates were found to vary across HLA loci, with the most associated TCRs seen for DRB1 alleles and the fewest for HLA-C alleles. A further reported finding was that TCR beta sequences accurately predicted the HLA-A and HLA-B alleles for most subjects in the first cohort. The authors suggested that the approach could potentially be generalized to other disease states and immunological phenotypes. In vitro tests confirmed that a few of the cytomegalovirus-associated TCR beta chains recognize cytomegalovirus antigens. Cytomegalovirus status was reported to be diagnosed by the classifier with high specificity and sensitivity in both the original and validation cohorts. In a later analysis, several top co-occurrence clusters were reported to appear linked to parvovirus B19, influenza, CMV and Epstein-Barr virus. Because the 87-base-pair reads could not distinguish some IMGT-functional V segments, including TRBV6-2 and TRBV6-3, those segments were excluded. A later genetic analysis reported fewer N-insertions in productive TCRs among donors in an Asian-associated ancestry cluster than the roughly 700-donor mean. The sequencing pipeline was judged likely to have produced a cluster of highly shared sequence variants as a technical artifact. The only immune exposure information available for the cohort was CMV serostatus. Presence/absence analyses assumed roughly uniform sequencing depth across donors, an assumption that may not hold.

In total, about 650 healthy bone marrow donors made up the cohort. All cohort members were sampled while nominally healthy, although unrecorded immune exposures were likely present. The donor tested CMV seropositive and was one of the 289 seropositive cohort members. A peripheral blood sample was provided by each donor, and peripheral blood mononuclear cells were used for TCR beta sequencing. The Qiagen DNeasy Blood Extraction Kit was used to extract genomic DNA from the blood cell samples. The receptor was isolated from a man aged 40-49 years in good health and CMV-seropositive. The sample was PBMCs. This receptor chain uses TRBV5-1 and TRBJ2-7; D gene: possibly TRBD2, on 6 matching bases. In nucleotide form, the sequence is TGCGCCAGCAGCTCGGGACTTTTCGAGCAGTACTTC. Protein translation: CASSSGLFEQYF.